This T cell receptor (beta chain) was recorded in a study of T cell responses to AZD1222 COVID-19 vaccine. Study results and limitations: The donor group comprised mostly white British people and more females; the analysis possibly underestimated clonal diversity. There were vaccine-associated CD4 TCRs across spike, dominant at 160-218 and 743-854. The study sampled repertoires only after the peak T cell response.

Of note for this clone: No antigen is known for it.

Measured with immunoSEQ multiplex PCR; TCRdb has only the in-frame clones, and not every one. The sample holds roughly 92,000 clones, roughly 89% seen once. CDR1 is LNHDA, CDR2 SQIVND, per germline (reference sequence). The CDR3 has 14 residues. The V gene end was trimmed by 4 bases and the J gene end by 5 bases; junction bases not matched to a gene: 7. The chain recombines TRBV19 with TRBJ2-5, with 7 nucleotides matching TRBD1. The material was peripheral blood, obtained on day 0 of AZD1222 vaccination. The source of this sequence is an adult in good health. CDR3 nucleotides: TGTGCCAGTAGTACCCGCAGGGGACAGGAGACCCAGTACTTC. It encodes CASSTRRGQETQYF.